This TCR beta chain is from a study of T-cell reconstitution after alpha-beta-depleted transplantation in children. TCRbeta library construction was performed incorporating unique molecular identifiers. TCRdb independently ran MiXCR on the PCR reads; one entry per CDR3 protein. This sample has about 480,000 distinct CDR3 sequences, with around 13% found just once. The CDR3 covers 16 residues. In germline, CDR1 is SGDLS, CDR2 YYNGEE. J lost 5 bases, V lost 0 bases, and 2 bases had no gene match. This clonotype was seen many times. This receptor was identified in a human donor who donated a stem cell graft to a child with combined immunodeficiency. This chain connects TRBV9 to TRBJ2-1, with 13 bases aligning to TRBD2. The starting material was PBMCs from the stem cell graft donor, obtained from the stem cell graft. This CDR3 reads CASSVEGTSGNNEQFF. In DNA, the CDR3 is TGTGCCAGCAGCGTAGAAGGGACTAGCGGGAACAATGAGCAGTTCTTC.